These T cell receptor beta chains were read from a single sample in a study of T cells in Graves' hyperthyroidism and ophthalmopathy. Via MiXCR, TCRdb re-called the multiplex PCR reads, giving one row per CDR3 protein. The sample has about 840,000 distinct CDR3 sequences, about 38% seen once; the top ten hold approximately 8.7%. Sequenced material: blood. These receptor sequences come from a man aged 18 to 35 with Graves' hyperthyroidism. Both conserved end residues are part of each CDR3. The D gene is left open where the match is weak. Clone size appears in some rows only: once, few, many, or a class for an expanded clone.

>TRBD1|TRBJ1-1|many|TRBV29-1
TGCAGCGTCCGACAGGGGAGTGACACTGAAGCTTTCTTT
CSVRQGSDTEAFF
>TRBD2|TRBJ2-7|many|TRBV2
TGTGCCAGCAGTGTTGAGCGGGGGTACGAGCAGTACTTC
CASSVERGYEQYF
>.|TRBJ1-5|.|TRBV20-1
TGCAGTGCCCATTTCAGGGAAAATCAGCCCCAGCATTTT
CSAHFRENQPQHF
>TRBD1|TRBJ1-2|.|TRBV7-9
TGTGCCAGCAGCTCACAGGGGAGCACGGTGGCTGGCTACACCTTC
CASSSQGSTVAGYTF
>TRBD1|TRBJ1-5|.|TRBV6-6
TGTGCCAGCAGCACGGACAGGGACAATCAGCCCCAGCATTTT
CASSTDRDNQPQHF
>.|TRBJ1-3|.|TRBV12-3/TRBV12-4
TGTGCCAGCAGTTTGTACTTCTCTGGAAACACCATATATTTT
CASSLYFSGNTIYF
>TRBD2|TRBJ2-5|.|TRBV4-1
TGCGCCAGCAGCCAAGTGGGGAGTAGCGGGGAAGAGACCCAGTACTTC
CASSQVGSSGEETQYF
>.|TRBJ2-7|many|TRBV10-3
TGTGCCATCAGTGAGTCGGTTAGTCTGTACTTC
CAISESVSLYF
>TRBD1|TRBJ1-3|.|TRBV12-3/TRBV12-4
TGTGCCAGCAGTCCCCTGGGACAGGGTGTCAGAAACACCATATATTTT
CASSPLGQGVRNTIYF
>TRBD1|TRBJ1-6|once|TRBV7-9
TGTGCCAGCAGCTCAGGTCCCGGGACAGGGGCGTTTAATTCACCCCTCCACTTT
CASSSGPGTGAFNSPLHF
>.|TRBJ2-5|few|TRBV20-1
TGCAGCGCGACCCGGCCGCCTCAAGAGACCCAGTACTTC
CSATRPPQETQYF
>.|TRBJ2-7|many|TRBV10-3
TGTGCCATCGGTAGCGAGTCCGAGCAGTACTTC
CAIGSESEQYF
>.|TRBJ2-7|.|TRBV2
TGTGCCAGCAGCCCCCTGGACGGCTCCTACGAGCAGTACTTC
CASSPLDGSYEQYF
>.|TRBJ1-1|many|TRBV7-6
TGTGCCAGCAGCTGGGGAGGGGAGGGCACTGAAGCTTTCTTT
CASSWGGEGTEAFF
>.|TRBJ2-2|many|TRBV7-8
TGTGCCAGCAGCCGGAGGACCGGGGAGCTGTTTTTT
CASSRRTGELFF
>TRBD2|TRBJ2-7|.|TRBV5-1
TGCGCCAGCAGGGTTAGCGGGTCACCTGAGCAGTACTTC
CASRVSGSPEQYF
>.|TRBJ2-7|.|TRBV7-9
TGTGCCAGCAGTTACTCGGCCAGACACTTATCCTACGAGCAGTACTTC
CASSYSARHLSYEQYF
>.|TRBJ1-5|.|TRBV6-6
TGTGCCAGCAGAGAGACACTAAGTAGCAATCAGCCCCAGCATTTT
CASRETLSSNQPQHF
>.|TRBJ1-3|few|TRBV20-1
TGCAGTGTCCCAGGACGACTCAACTCTGGAAACACCATATATTTT
CSVPGRLNSGNTIYF
>.|TRBJ1-2|.|TRBV7-8
TGTGCCAGCAGCGCGGGACGGAGCGGTGGCTACACCTTC
CASSAGRSGGYTF
>TRBD1|TRBJ1-2|many|TRBV15
TGTGCCACCAGCGAGGGACAGGGGGCAACGGATGGCTACACCTTC
CATSEGQGATDGYTF
>.|TRBJ1-5|.|TRBV10-3
TGTGCCATCAGTGCGGCAGGAGCACTGGGAACTCAGCCCCAGCATTTT
CAISAAGALGTQPQHF
>.|TRBJ2-5|few|TRBV12-3/TRBV12-4
TGTGCCAGCAGCTCTATCCGAAGGACTAAAGAGACCCAGTACTTC
CASSSIRRTKETQYF
>TRBD2|TRBJ2-5|once|TRBV29-1
TGCAGCGTTGAGTTAAGCGGGGGGCCGGCAGAGACCCAGTACTTC
CSVELSGGPAETQYF
>.|TRBJ1-5|few|TRBV19
TGTGCCAGTAGTATATTAGGGGATCCCGGGCAGCCCCAGCATTTT
CASSILGDPGQPQHF
>TRBD1|TRBJ1-1|.|TRBV25-1
TGTGCCAGCAGCTCCTGGACAGGTCCCGCGAACACTGAAGCTTTCTTT
CASSSWTGPANTEAFF
>.|TRBJ1-1|many|TRBV2
TGTGCCAGCAGGGATTTCCGGGACGGAGACACTGAAGCTTTCTTT
CASRDFRDGDTEAFF
>.|TRBJ2-7|.|TRBV7-2
TGTGCCAGCAGCTTAGATGCGGCCACCTACGAGCAGTACTTC
CASSLDAATYEQYF
>.|TRBJ1-2|many|TRBV2
TGTGCCAGCAGTCCGGGAAGGGGCTATGGCTACACCTTC
CASSPGRGYGYTF
>TRBD1|TRBJ1-1|many|TRBV2
TGTGCCAGCACCTGGGACAGGAAGAACACTGAAGCTTTCTTT
CASTWDRKNTEAFF
>.|TRBJ1-5|.|TRBV5-5
TGTGCCAGCAGCTTTGGGGGACACGAGCCCCAGCATTTT
CASSFGGHEPQHF
>.|TRBJ1-1|once|TRBV7-8
TGTGCCAGCAGTCCGAGGACACGATTGAACACTGAAGCTTTCTTT
CASSPRTRLNTEAFF
>TRBD1|TRBJ2-7|.|TRBV20-1
TGCAGTGCAAACAGGGACAGGGGAGACGAGCAGTACTTC
CSANRDRGDEQYF
>.|TRBJ2-7|many|TRBV29-1
TGCAGCGTTGACCGTGACAGCTGCAGCTCCTACGAGCAGTACTTC
CSVDRDSCSSYEQYF
>TRBD1|TRBJ1-2|.|TRBV10-3
TGTGCCAGCGATGCCGGACAGGGGGCCAACGGCTACACCTTC
CASDAGQGANGYTF
>.|TRBJ1-1|.|TRBV25-1
TGTGCCAGCACCGTGGGCCTCTTGGCTTTCTTT
CASTVGLLAFF
>.|TRBJ1-6|few|TRBV3-1
TGTGCCAGCAGCCAAATCAGTCCGAATTCACCCCTCCACTTT
CASSQISPNSPLHF
>.|TRBJ1-6|few|TRBV20-1
TGCAGTGCTAGGGGGACTATTAATTCACCCCTCCACTTT
CSARGTINSPLHF
>.|TRBJ1-1|.|TRBV19
TGTGCCAGTAGCCCCCTCGGGGCTGAAGCTTCCTTT
CASSPLGAEASF
>.|TRBJ2-5|many|TRBV20-1
TGCAGTGCTACAAAGGACAGTCGACAAGAGACCCAGTACTTC
CSATKDSRQETQYF
>.|TRBJ1-1|few|TRBV10-3
TGTGCCAGCAGTGGGGGGACGGCGCCCGACACTGAAGCTTTCTTT
CASSGGTAPDTEAFF